These T cell receptor beta chains were read from a single sample in a study of vaccination and CD4 T cells after COVID-19. These receptors' targets are unknown. TCRdb independently ran MiXCR on the PCR reads; one entry per CDR3 protein. The repertoire holds around 15,000 distinct CDR3 sequences, roughly 59% seen once, with about a tenth in the top ten. The sequencing input was CD4+ T cells from blood, cultured in vitro. Receptors were obtained from a human donor who had recovered from COVID-19. The CDR3 runs from the conserved cysteine through the conserved F or W. The D gene is left open where the match is weak. Not all rows give a size; the values are once, few, many and, for expanded clones, a class.

J gene | D gene | V gene | clone size | CDR3 protein | CDR3 DNA
TRBJ2-7 | TRBD1 | TRBV7-6 | NA | CASSSRQGTGEQYF | TGTGCCAGCAGCTCCAGACAGGGTACGGGGGAGCAGTACTTC
TRBJ1-2 | NA | TRBV20-1 | NA | CSVRRGATYGYTF | TGCAGTGTTCGCCGGGGGGCCACTTATGGCTACACCTTC
TRBJ1-5 | NA | TRBV4-2 | few | CASSQGPYSSNQPQHF | TGTGCCAGCAGCCAGGGACCGTACAGTAGCAATCAGCCCCAGCATTTT
TRBJ2-5 | TRBD2 | TRBV28 | NA | CASSGLARDEETQYF | TGTGCCAGCAGCGGACTAGCGAGAGATGAAGAGACCCAGTACTTC
TRBJ1-1 | NA | TRBV7-9 | NA | CASSFMNTEAFF | TGTGCCAGCAGCTTTATGAACACTGAAGCTTTCTTT
TRBJ2-1 | NA | TRBV20-1 | once | CSAPEGHTVSNEQFF | TGCAGTGCTCCGGAGGGACACACGGTGTCCAATGAGCAGTTCTTC
TRBJ2-4 | TRBD1 | TRBV19 | NA | CASSPGQLEDIQYF | TGTGCCAGTAGCCCGGGACAGCTAGAGGACATTCAGTACTTC
TRBJ2-2 | TRBD1 | TRBV7-8 | NA | CASSRRDRGNTGELFF | TGTGCCAGCAGCCGTAGGGACAGGGGCAACACCGGGGAGCTGTTTTTT
TRBJ2-1 | TRBD2 | TRBV20-1 | NA | CSARGSSGNYNEQFF | TGCAGTGCTAGAGGCTCTAGCGGGAACTACAATGAGCAGTTCTTC
TRBJ1-2 | NA | TRBV6-5 | few | CASSYSGNYGYTF | TGTGCCAGCAGTTACTCAGGAAACTATGGCTACACCTTC